The 13 T cell receptor beta chains given below trace back to one sample, sequenced in a study of OX40 agonist ivuxolimab in advanced cancers. Here immunoSEQ multiplex PCR was the method, and the copy in TCRdb shows in-frame clones only, minus some. This table has over 50,000 clones, about nine tenths appearing once. The sequences come from CD4+ or CD8+ T cells sorted from blood, collected in a trial of the OX40 agonist ivuxolimab. The receptors stem from an adult with an advanced solid tumor such as melanoma, head and neck, liver or kidney cancer.

The J gene is TRBJ2-1, the V gene TRBV4-1; TRBD2 agrees at 10 bases. Germline V gene lookup returns CDR1 MGHRA and CDR2 YSYEKL. The J segment lost 7 bases and the V segment lost 3 bases, leaving 12 bases of the junction unmatched. The CDR3 spans 17 residues. The DNA of the CDR3 is TGCGCCAGCAGCCAGGATCTTTCGACTAGCGGGTATAATGAGCAGTTCTTC. Translation gives CASSQDLSTSGYNEQFF.

This rearrangement joins TRBV28 to TRBJ2-1; D not resolved. This CDR3 spans 13 amino acids. Per the germline V gene, CDR1 is MDHEN and CDR2 is SYDVKM. With 5 bases removed from V and 2 bases from J, the gap between germline ends came to 7 bases. CDR3 bases: TGTGCCAGCAGTCACGGACCCTACAATGAGCAGTTCTTC. As protein: CASSHGPYNEQFF. Variable domain in full (rest from reference TRBV28 and TRBJ2-1): DVKVTQSSRYLVKRTGEKVFLECVQDMDHENMFWYRQDPGLGLRLIYFSYDVKMKEKGDIPEGYSVSREKKERFSLILESASTNQTSMYLCASSHGPYNEQFFGPGTRLTVL.

The chain has TRBV28 and TRBJ1-5; 9 nucleotides align to TRBD1. In germline, CDR1 is MDHEN, CDR2 SYDVKM. V shed 5 bases and J 3 bases; nucleotides not matched to a gene: 11. The CDR3 sequence is 17 residues long. CDR3 protein: CASSQRDRVFTNQPQHF. The CDR3 DNA reads TGTGCCAGCAGTCAGCGGGACAGGGTATTTACCAATCAGCCCCAGCATTTT.

The gene calls are TRBV6-1 and TRBJ2-4, with a tentative D call TRBD1 (6 bases). Germline V lookup: CDR1 MNHNS, CDR2 SASEGT. Trimming left V 4 bases short and J 0 bases short, with 16 bases between. The CDR3 consists of 17 residues. The CDR3 loop reads CASSAWTDPLAKNIQYF. Written as DNA, the CDR3 is TGTGCCAGCAGTGCCTGGACAGATCCCCTAGCCAAAAACATTCAGTACTTC.

The V gene is TRBV5-4, the J gene TRBJ2-4; D may be TRBD1 or TRBD2 (5 bases each). CDR1 and CDR2 (germline): SGHNT, YYREEE (reference sequence). The CDR3 contains 16 residues. Deletions cut 4 bases from V and 4 bases from J, with 18 bases between. CDR3 in amino acids: CASSPSEGSEKNIQYF. The CDR3 coding sequence is TGTGCCAGCAGCCCCTCCGAGGGGAGCGAGAAAAACATTCAGTACTTC.

The rearrangement uses TRBV28 and TRBJ1-2; D ambiguous. CDR1 is MDHEN, CDR2 SYDVKM, per germline. This CDR3 contains 11 residues. V lost 5 bases and J lost 14, with 15 bases in between. The CDR3 nucleotides are TGTGCCAGCAGTGCGGTTATGATGTATACCTTC. This gives the protein CASSAVMMYTF.

The chain links TRBV4-3 to TRBJ2-1, with unresolved D. Trimming pared 0 bases from V and 0 bases from J, leaving 9 bases between. Germline lookup yields CDR1 LGHNA and CDR2 YSLEER. This CDR3 has 16 amino acids. DNA for the CDR3: TGCGCCAGCAGCCAAGATCCTACTGGCTCCTACAATGAGCAGTTCTTC. This gives the protein CASSQDPTGSYNEQFF.

Concerning this clone itself: Germline and junction disagree at one end, which may indicate a read error. The chain employs TRBV7-9 and TRBJ1-2; unclear D gene. This CDR3 is 13 amino acids long. CDR1 SEHNR and CDR2 FQNEAQ come from the germline V gene (reference sequence). The CDR3 nucleotides read TGTGCCAGCAGCGTAGCGGGTGGGGATGGCTACACCTTC. Protein product: CASSVAGGDGYTF.

This clone came up a few times. The rearrangement uses TRBV4-1 and TRBJ1-2; D remains unclear. Trimming stripped 1 base from V and 2 bases from J, with 5 bases between. CDR3 length equals 13 residues. Germline lookup yields CDR1 MGHRA and CDR2 YSYEKL. CDR3 DNA: TGCGCCAGCAGCCAAGTGTCGAACTATGGCTACACCTTC. Translation gives CASSQVSNYGYTF.

J is TRBJ2-4 and V is TRBV10-2; D is possibly TRBD1 (6 bases). The V and J ends lost 6 bases and 0 bases respectively, with 12 bases between them. Germline CDR1 and CDR2: WSHSY and SAAADI. This CDR3 comprises 15 residues. The CDR3 loop is CASRGDTLAKNIQYF. The CDR3 DNA follows: TGCGCCAGCAGAGGGGACACACTAGCCAAAAACATTCAGTACTTC.

V is TRBV19 and J is TRBJ2-7; TRBD1 aligns across 8 bases. Trimming cost V 5 bases and J 0 bases; bases outside gene matches: 3. The germline CDR1 and CDR2 sequences are LNHDA and SQIVND (reference sequence). The CDR3 extends over 14 amino acids. DNA for the CDR3: TGTGCCAGTAGTCCGGGACAGGACTCCTACGAGCAGTACTTC. Translating it yields CASSPGQDSYEQYF.

This clone was observed a few times. The CDR3 protein is CASSLLGQGNEKLFF. In DNA form, the CDR3 reads TGTGCCAGCAGCCTGCTGGGCCAGGGAAATGAAAAACTGTTTTTT. The rearrangement joins TRBV7-9 to TRBJ1-4, with a possible D match to TRBD1 (5 bases). Germline-derived CDR1 and CDR2 are SEHNR and FQNEAQ (reference sequence). The CDR3 is made up of 15 amino acids. V lost 5 bases and J lost 5, with 15 bases in between.

The chain links TRBV10-3 to TRBJ1-3; TRBD1 is a possible D gene (5 bases). This CDR3 spans 15 amino acids. CDR1 and CDR2 from the germline V gene are ENHRY and SYGVKD. V lost 3 bases to trimming and J lost 2 bases, with 11 bases between them. CDR3: CAISDYGTPGNTIYF. Written as DNA, the CDR3 is TGTGCCATCAGTGATTACGGGACTCCTGGAAACACCATATATTTT.